The clone carrying this TCR beta chain was seen a handful of times. The antigen remains undetermined. The library targeted TCRbeta and was prepared with unique molecular identifiers. TCRdb re-called the PCR reads through MiXCR, storing one row per CDR3 protein. The sample carries about a million distinct CDR3 sequences, roughly 29% recorded once. The CDR3 spans 14 residues. V was pared by 6 bases and J by 1 base, with 5 bases of the junction left unmatched. Germline values: CDR1 ENHRY, CDR2 SYGVKD. The source of the sample is a study of T-cell reconstitution after alpha-beta-depleted transplantation in children. Regarding the study as a whole: Several hundred expanded graft clones reportedly supplied alpha-beta T cells about two months after transplant.

The material was PBMCs, mostly from graft donor cells, obtained 360 days after TCRalphabeta/CD19-depleted stem cell transplant. The sequence derives from a boy under three years old who had a stem cell transplant for SCID, so the T cells may come from the graft donor. The V call is TRBV10-3, the J call TRBJ1-1; TRBD1 matches 7 bases. The CDR3: CAIRGQETNTEAFF. The CDR3 region has the DNA TGTGCCATCAGAGGACAGGAAACGAACACTGAAGCTTTCTTT.